These 30 T cell receptor beta chains came from one sample sequenced in a study of shared clonotypes between healthy human individuals. Using immunoSEQ multiplex PCR, the repertoire was profiled, and TCRdb retains in-frame clones only, with some absent. The profile shows about 500,000 clones, approximately 80% of them singletons. Sequencing was performed on PBMCs. The receptors here all came from a woman in her 40s in good health. Some clones in this sample may be carry-over from other donors' samples.

The chain combines TRBV28 with TRBJ2-7; possibly TRBD2 for D (6 bases). V was clipped by 5 bases and J by 6 bases, with 20 bases between them. Germline CDR1 is MDHEN and CDR2 is SYDVKM. The CDR3 runs 15 residues. The DNA for the CDR3 is TGTGCCAGCAGTAGTAGCGGCAGGAGGCTAGGCGAGCAGTACTTC. This sequence encodes CASSSSGRRLGEQYF. The full variable domain, rest sourced from reference TRBV28 and TRBJ2-7, is DVKVTQSSRYLVKRTGEKVFLECVQDMDHENMFWYRQDPGLGLRLIYFSYDVKMKEKGDIPEGYSVSREKKERFSLILESASTNQTSMYLCASSSSGRRLGEQYFGPGTRLTVT.

V is TRBV4-3 and J is TRBJ1-4; no definite D call. Between the trimmed V and J ends, which lost 5 bases and 2 bases, there was a span of 12 bases. The CDR3 contains 15 residues. Germline-derived CDR1 and CDR2 are LGHNA and YSLEER. The CDR3 nucleotides are TGCGCCAGCAGCTACCGGCCCAACACTAATGAAAAACTGTTTTTT. Its translation: CASSYRPNTNEKLFF.

J is TRBJ2-7 and V is TRBV11-2; TRBD2 is a possible D gene (6 bases). Germline assignment: CDR1 SGHAT and CDR2 FQNNGV. The CDR3 loop spans 17 amino acids. V lost 5 bases to trimming and J lost 3 bases, with 23 bases between them. The CDR3 DNA follows: TGTGCCAGCAGCCCCCACCTCTCCGGGACTGATCTCTACGAGCAGTACTTC. Its translation: CASSPHLSGTDLYEQYF.

The V call is TRBV2, the J call TRBJ1-4; D call uncertain. This CDR3 is built from 12 residues. The V end lost 6 bases, the J end lost 7 bases, and 9 bases lay between the germline ends. Germline V gene lookup returns CDR1 SNHLY and CDR2 FYNNEI. CDR3 in DNA: TGTGCCAGCAGGCAGGAGGGTGAAAAACTGTTTTTT. Protein product: CASRQEGEKLFF.

This sequence joins TRBV5-5 and TRBJ1-1; 8 bases map to TRBD1. CDR1 is SGHKS and CDR2 is YYEKEE in the germline V gene (reference sequence). The CDR3 length is 15 residues. V trimming: 4 bases; J trimming: 5 bases; junction bases outside the gene matches: 10. As DNA, the CDR3 is TGTGCCAGCAGCGGAGGACAGGGATTGGGTACTGAAGCTTTCTTT. Protein sequence: CASSGGQGLGTEAFF.

The chain joins TRBV5-5 to TRBJ2-7; D may be TRBD2 (6 bases). With 2 bases removed from V and 6 bases from J, the gap between germline ends came to 12 bases. Per germline, CDR1 SGHKS and CDR2 YYEKEE (reference sequence). The CDR3 contains 13 residues. The CDR3 nucleotides read TGTGCCAGCAGCTTCGGGGGTGGGTCCGAGCAGTACTTC. It codes for CASSFGGGSEQYF.

The V and J genes are TRBV4-3 and TRBJ2-3; maybe TRBD1 (6 bases). The CDR3 has 18 amino acids. Trimming took 1 base from V and 1 from J, leaving 18 bases between them. CDR1 is LGHNA and CDR2 is YSLEER in the germline V gene. CDR3 in DNA: TGCGCCAGCAGCCAAGGCAGGGGCCTTCGCTCTGGCACAGATACGCAGTATTTT. Encoded protein: CASSQGRGLRSGTDTQYF.

The CDR3 here is CASSPGVITEAFF. CDR3 nucleotides: TGTGCCAGCAGCCCAGGGGTGATCACTGAAGCTTTCTTT. This chain joins TRBV7-2 and TRBJ1-1; TRBD1 is a possible D gene (6 bases). Between the trimmed V and J ends, which lost 5 bases and 4 bases, there was a span of 11 bases. The CDR3 covers 13 residues. Germline V gene data show CDR1 as SGHTA and CDR2 as FQGNSA.

This clone was counted only a few times. The chain combines TRBV7-9 with TRBJ2-7; D is unresolved. V lost 2 bases and J 2 bases, leaving 7 bases between the germline ends. This CDR3 comprises 13 residues. The germline V gene has CDR1 SEHNR and CDR2 FQNEAQ (reference sequence). The CDR3 nucleotides are TGTGCCAGCAGCTTAACAGATACCTACGAGCAGTACTTC. Protein product: CASSLTDTYEQYF.

V gene TRBV7-2 combines with J gene TRBJ1-2; D call uncertain. V was pared by 0 bases and J by 2 bases, with 7 bases between. Looked up from germline, CDR1 is SGHTA and CDR2 is FQGNSA. The CDR3 length is 14 residues. The CDR3 reads CASSLASGNYGYTF. The CDR3 DNA reads as TGTGCCAGCAGCTTAGCCTCTGGAAACTATGGCTACACCTTC.

The V call is TRBV7-7, the J call TRBJ2-7, with D perhaps matching TRBD2 (6 bases). CDR1 is SSHAT and CDR2 is FNYEAQ in the germline V gene (reference sequence). The CDR3 sequence is 11 residues long. CDR3 bases: TGTGCTGTGGCGGAGGGATACGAGCAGTACTTC. Amino acid sequence: CAVAEGYEQYF.

This sequence joins TRBV2 and TRBJ2-5; the D gene is possibly TRBD2 (6 bases). With the DNA end fitting TRBJ2-7 better, the J assignment may be wrong. This CDR3 comprises 15 residues. Germline assignment: CDR1 SNHLY and CDR2 FYNNEI. The CDR3, as DNA: TGTGCCAGCAGTGATGTCATTAGCGGCTCCTACGAGCAGTACTTC. This translates into CASSDVISGSYEQYF.

This clone was seen more than once but under ten times. Other DNA sequences within the sample encode an identical CDR3. The rearrangement joins TRBV5-1 to TRBJ1-1, with D unclear. Trimming cost V 2 bases and J 0 bases, with 8 bases left between them. The germline CDR1 and CDR2 sequences are SGHRS and YFSETQ. CDR3 size: 14 residues. CDR3 nucleotide sequence: TGCGCCAGCAGCTTCGACGGCTTGAACACTGAAGCTTTCTTT. This codes for CASSFDGLNTEAFF.

This clone came up many times. This chain uses TRBV2 with TRBJ2-2, with D possibly matching TRBD1 (5 bases). This CDR3 spans 14 amino acids. V gave up 6 bases and J gave up 4 bases, with 12 bases separating them. Germline values: CDR1 SNHLY, CDR2 FYNNEI. CDR3 protein: CASSPLTVTGELFF. The CDR3 nucleotides are TGTGCCAGCAGCCCGTTGACAGTCACCGGGGAGCTGTTTTTT.

The chain uses TRBV27 and TRBJ1-2; TRBD1 aligns across 7 bases. Germline V gives CDR1 MNHEY, CDR2 SMNVEV (reference sequence). J lost 7 bases, V lost 4 bases, and 12 bases had no gene match. This CDR3 comprises 15 residues. As DNA, the CDR3 is TGTGCCAGCAGTTCAAGGACCCGACAGGGCGGTGGCTACACCTTC. This codes for CASSSRTRQGGGYTF.

This clone was counted once. This chain uses TRBV5-1 with TRBJ2-1; no reliable D call. The CDR3 contains 15 residues. V was clipped by 0 bases and J by 5 bases, with 12 bases between them. CDR1 is SGHRS, CDR2 YFSETQ, per germline. CDR3 region: CASSLDSLAHNEQFF. The CDR3 coding sequence is TGCGCCAGCAGCTTGGACTCCCTCGCCCACAATGAGCAGTTCTTC.

This clone showed up many times. Within the sample, other DNA sequences also encode this same CDR3. V and J are TRBV30 and TRBJ1-1; TRBD1 is a possible D gene (5 bases). Germline V lookup: CDR1 GTSNPN, CDR2 SVGIG (reference sequence). This CDR3 is built from 14 residues. Trimming pared 3 bases from V and 8 bases from J, leaving 19 bases between. The CDR3 bases are TGTGCCTGGAGCTTTCGGGACCGTGACTTAGAAGCTTTCTTT. This sequence encodes CAWSFRDRDLEAFF.

This clone was counted a few times. The J gene is TRBJ2-1, the V gene TRBV2; D tentatively reads TRBD1 or TRBD2 (5 bases each). V was cut by 6 bases and J by 7 bases, with 10 bases left in between. Germline CDR1 and CDR2: SNHLY and FYNNEI. The length of the CDR3 is 12 residues. CDR3 DNA sequence: TGTGCCAGCAGGGGGGTTGGGAATGAGCAGTTCTTC. Translating gives CASRGVGNEQFF. Full variable domain (remainder filled in from reference TRBV2 and TRBJ2-1): EPEVTQTPSHQVTQMGQEVILRCVPISNHLYFYWYRQILGQKVEFLVSFYNNEISEKSEIFDDQFSVERPDGSNFTLKIRSTKLEDSAMYFCASRGVGNEQFFGPGTRLTVL.

For this clone: This could be a read error, since a much larger clone is one nucleotide away. The same CDR3 also results from other DNA sequences found in this sample. This chain uses TRBV28 with TRBJ1-2, with a possible D match to TRBD1 (5 bases). This CDR3 region has 14 residues. Germline lookup yields CDR1 MDHEN and CDR2 SYDVKM. The CDR3 loop is CASSLQPQGYGYTF. Written as DNA, the CDR3 is TGCGCCAGCAGTTTACAGCCCCAGGGCTATGGCTACACCTTC.

A word on this clone: This may be a read error, as it is one base from a much larger clone. The gene calls are TRBV7-2 and TRBJ2-1; unclear D gene. Germline V CDR1 and CDR2: SGHTA, FQGNSA. Trimming removed 5 bases from V and 5 bases from J, with 4 bases in between. This CDR3 is built from 11 residues. The CDR3 DNA is TGTGCCAGCAGCCGAAACAATGAGCAGTTCTTC. This sequence encodes CASSRNNEQFF.

The V call is TRBV27, the J call TRBJ1-1; 10 nucleotides line up with TRBD1. The germline V gene has CDR1 MNHEY and CDR2 SMNVEV (reference sequence). The CDR3 length is 14 residues. V was clipped by 3 bases and J by 5 bases; unmatched bases: 3. CDR3 nucleotides: TGTGCCAGCAGTTTCGGGACAGGGGATACTGAAGCTTTCTTT. It specifies CASSFGTGDTEAFF.

The chain joins TRBV4-1 to TRBJ2-7; 10 bases align to TRBD1. From germline, CDR1 is MGHRA and CDR2 YSYEKL. V gave up 4 bases and J gave up 0 bases; unmatched junction bases: 6. CDR3 length: 16 residues. This chain's CDR3 is CASSRIGTGVSYEQYF. The CDR3 DNA reads as TGCGCCAGCAGCCGGATCGGGACAGGGGTCTCCTACGAGCAGTACTTC.

The chain joins TRBV4-3 to TRBJ1-2; D not resolved. In germline, CDR1 is LGHNA, CDR2 YSLEER. V was clipped by 4 bases and J by 1 base, with 7 bases between them. The CDR3 is made up of 13 amino acids. The CDR3 is CASSRDRNYGYTF. CDR3 nucleotides: TGCGCCAGCAGCCGGGATCGTAACTATGGCTACACCTTC.

Here the CDR3 reads CASSLVASALYNEQFF. The CDR3 region has the DNA TGTGCCAGCAGTTTAGTTGCTAGCGCTCTTTACAATGAGCAGTTCTTC. The chain uses TRBV27 and TRBJ2-1; a weak D match, TRBD2 (6 bases). With 2 bases removed from V and 4 bases from J, the gap between germline ends came to 15 bases. Germline-derived CDR1 and CDR2 are MNHEY and SMNVEV (reference sequence). The length of the CDR3 is 16 residues.

The chain combines TRBV9 with TRBJ2-4; perhaps TRBD2 as D (6 bases). CDR3 length: 15 residues. Germline V gene lookup returns CDR1 SGDLS and CDR2 YYNGEE. V was cut by 0 bases and J by 7 bases, with 14 bases left in between. The CDR3 DNA reads as TGTGCCAGCAGCGTAGACCCGGGAGAGGGCAACATTCAGTACTTC. Residues: CASSVDPGEGNIQYF. Full variable domain (rest looked up from reference TRBV9 and TRBJ2-4): DSGVTQTPKHLITATGQRVTLRCSPRSGDLSVYWYQQSLDQGLQFLIQYYNGEERAKGNILERFSAQQFPDLHSELNLSSLELGDSALYFCASSVDPGEGNIQYFGAGTRLSVL.

A single count supports this clone. J is TRBJ2-7 and V is TRBV21-1; TRBD2 is the table's D call and was not checked against the DNA. TRBV21-1 is shown as a pseudogene. This CDR3 spans 17 amino acids. Here the CDR3 reads CASIITTSGRASYEQYF. In nucleotides, the CDR3 is TGTGCCAGCATAATTACGACTAGCGGGAGGGCCTCCTACGAGCAGTACTTC.

Concerning this clone itself: A read error is the likely source, as a far larger clone sits one nucleotide away. V is TRBV30 and J is TRBJ1-5, with unresolved D. This CDR3 is 13 amino acids long. The germline CDR1 and CDR2 sequences are GTSNPN and SVGIG (reference sequence). The V and J ends lost 0 bases and 7 bases respectively, with 10 bases between them. The CDR3 DNA follows: TGTGCCTGGAGTGTACGGGTCAAACAGCCCCAGCATTTT. This codes for CAWSVRVKQPQHF.

Notes on this clone: A far larger clone lies a single base away; this is likely a read error. The genes are TRBV10-1 and TRBJ1-1; weak D call: TRBD1 (6 bases). The CDR3 is 13 amino acids. The V gene's germline CDR1 is WNHNN and CDR2 SYGVQD (reference sequence). CDR3 in DNA: TGCGCCAGCAGTCCCAGGGGCGCCACTGAAGCTTCCTTT. It codes for CASSPRGATEASF.

J is TRBJ2-3 and V is TRBV5-6; 7 bases agree with TRBD2. V dropped 1 base and J dropped 4; count of bases not matched to a gene: 3. This CDR3 is built from 14 residues. CDR1 is SGHDT and CDR2 is YYEEEE in the germline V gene. The CDR3 region has the DNA TGTGCCAGCAGCTTGTTAGCGGGTGCAGATACGCAGTATTTT. This gives the protein CASSLLAGADTQYF.

The chain uses TRBV19 and TRBJ1-5; perhaps TRBD1 as D (6 bases). The V gene's germline CDR1 is LNHDA and CDR2 SQIVND (reference sequence). The CDR3 runs to 17 residues. V was shortened by 5 bases and J by 0 bases, with 17 bases between the two germline ends. The CDR3 region has the DNA TGTGCCAGTAGTCCCCGGACAGCACTTGGTAGCAATCAGCCCCAGCATTTT. Protein: CASSPRTALGSNQPQHF.